The text below deals with one T cell receptor (beta chain). Its target is unknown. The V gene lost 6 bases and the J gene lost 6 bases, with 15 bases spanning the gap. The CDR3 totals 14 residues. The V gene's germline CDR1 is MNHEY and CDR2 SVGAGI. Researchers divided each subset's genomic DNA evenly across several immunoSEQ plates. Sequencing used immunoSEQ multiplex PCR; TCRdb keeps in-frame clones, though not all of them. The sample has over a million clones, around 97% seen once. The sample is drawn from a study of shared clonotypes between healthy human individuals. Across the whole study: Each donor's CD8 memory used one plate, CD8 naive two, each CD4 subset three.

The donors, all of them Caucasian adults, lived in Nashville, Tennessee. General study results and limits: Enrolling few donors narrowed the genetic and exposure-history diversity that was represented.

The J gene is TRBJ2-1, the V gene TRBV6-5; TRBD1 might be the D (6 bases). This TCR came from a man aged 30 to 45 in good health. Sequenced: naive CD4+ T cells sorted from blood. Subset indicated: CD45RA+ positively selected. The CDR3 protein is CASRDSGSSNEQFF. The DNA for the CDR3 is TGTGCCAGCAGGGACAGTGGTTCATCCAATGAGCAGTTCTTC.